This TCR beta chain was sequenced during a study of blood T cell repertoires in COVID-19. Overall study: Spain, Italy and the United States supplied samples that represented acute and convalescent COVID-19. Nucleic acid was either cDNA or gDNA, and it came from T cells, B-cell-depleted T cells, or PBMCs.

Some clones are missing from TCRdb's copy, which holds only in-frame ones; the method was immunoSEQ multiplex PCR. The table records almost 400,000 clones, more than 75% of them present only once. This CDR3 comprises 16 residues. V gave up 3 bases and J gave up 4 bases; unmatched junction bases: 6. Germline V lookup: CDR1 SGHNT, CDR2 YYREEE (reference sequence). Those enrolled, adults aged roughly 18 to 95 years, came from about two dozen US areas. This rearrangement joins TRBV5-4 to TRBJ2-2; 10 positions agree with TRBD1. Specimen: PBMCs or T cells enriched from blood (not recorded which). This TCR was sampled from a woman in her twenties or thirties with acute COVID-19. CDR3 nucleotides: TGTGCCAGCAGCTGGGGGACAGGGGTCGCCACCGGGGAGCTGTTTTTT. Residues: CASSWGTGVATGELFF.